A single T cell receptor (beta chain) is shown here with its context. No antigen is known for it. This record comes from a study of regulatory T cells in long-lasting Graves disease. Study details: Persistent Graves' disease meant over 5 years of antithyroid drugs with positive TSH receptor antibodies.

Time point meaning: persistent/refractory GD, antithyroid drugs over 5 years with positive TRAb. Extracted RNA from PBMCs served as the source of the TCR library. An endocrinology unit in Xi'an, China, supplied the patients. For TCR beta, libraries came from iRepertoire HTBI primers and Arm-PCR of CDR3 regions. MiXCR, run by TCRdb on the multiplex PCR reads, gives a single entry per CDR3 protein. This table holds around 500,000 distinct CDR3 sequences, 20% found once. With 2 bases clipped from V and 2 bases from J, the junction kept 4 bases outside the gene matches. CDR3 length equals 14 residues. Germline V gene sequence: CDR1 GTSNPN, CDR2 SVGIG (reference sequence). Study-level findings and limits: Persistent Graves' patients possessed reduced TCR diversity relative to recently diagnosed ones. The sample size was small, and this may have reduced accuracy.

The rearrangement uses TRBV30 and TRBJ1-2, with 8 bases identical to TRBD1. The source was peripheral blood mononuclear cells (PBMCs), collected when the disease was refractory, from a patient treated with antithyroid drugs. The origin of this receptor is a female donor with Graves disease. The CDR3 reads CAWSNGQGNYGYTF. The DNA for the CDR3 is TGTGCCTGGAGTAACGGACAGGGAAACTATGGCTACACCTTC.